These 2 T cell receptor beta chains were sequenced from one sample in a study of T-cell reconstitution after alpha-beta-depleted transplantation in children. It was with unique molecular identifiers that the TCRbeta library was prepared. TCRdb redid the calling of the PCR reads with MiXCR, one entry per CDR3 protein. Among about 270,000 distinct CDR3 sequences listed, about 10% were seen once. The sample consisted of PBMCs from the stem cell graft donor, taken from the stem cell graft. All receptors derive from a human donor who donated a stem cell graft to a child with SCID.

This clonotype has just a few counts. CDR3 bases: TGCAGTGCTAGAGTCCCAGGGGGGACCAAAGAGACCCAGTACTTC. Its translation: CSARVPGGTKETQYF. The rearrangement joins TRBV20-1 to TRBJ2-5, with D tentatively TRBD1 (7 bases). The CDR3 has 15 amino acids. Trimming stripped 1 base from V and 3 bases from J, with 15 bases between. Germline CDR1 is DFQATT and CDR2 is SNEGSKA (reference sequence).

This clonotype showed up many times. The gene calls are TRBV2 and TRBJ2-3; D possibly corresponds to TRBD1 (5 bases). Germline CDR1 reads SNHLY; CDR2 reads FYNNEI. V was pared by 6 bases and J by 2 bases, with 15 bases between. The CDR3 spans 15 residues. CDR3 protein: CASSKIGVSTDTQYF. The CDR3 DNA reads as TGTGCCAGCAGCAAGATAGGGGTCTCCACAGATACGCAGTATTTT.